The rows below give T cell receptor beta chains drawn from one sample of a study of shared clonotypes between healthy human individuals. Clones were read by immunoSEQ multiplex PCR, and TCRdb kept only the in-frame ones, dropping some. Among about 2.1 million clones listed, 93% were seen once. Input material: naive CD8+ T cells from PBMCs. These receptors were taken from a man younger than 35 in good health. Some clones in this sample may be carry-over from other donors' samples. CDR3s include the opening cysteine and the closing phenylalanine or tryptophan. The D gene is left open where the match is weak. Size values are once, few and many counts, or a class for expanded clones, and some rows have none.

d_gene | j_gene | abundance | v_gene | len | CDR3nt | CDR3aa
NA | TRBJ1-2 | NA | TRBV5-6 | 13 | TGTGCCAGCAGCCCAGGGACGGGGAATGGCTACACCTTC | CASSPGTGNGYTF
NA | TRBJ1-1 | NA | TRBV5-6 | 16 | TGTGCCAGCAGCTTAGGGAGACGGGTAATGAACACTGAAGCTTTCTTT | CASSLGRRVMNTEAFF
NA | TRBJ1-2 | once | TRBV4-3 | 14 | TGCGCCAGCAGCCAAGAACGCGTAGACTATGGCTACACCTTC | CASSQERVDYGYTF
TRBD1 | TRBJ2-1 | NA | TRBV13 | 14 | TGTGCCAGCAGCTCCGGACAGGGGAGAAATGAGCAGTTCTTC | CASSSGQGRNEQFF
NA | TRBJ2-7 | NA | TRBV29-1 | 12 | TGCAGCGCCAGGGGAATTTTCGGCGAGCAGTACTTC | CSARGIFGEQYF
TRBD1 | TRBJ1-1 | NA | TRBV19 | 14 | TGTGCCAGTAAGCAGGGGGCCATGAACACTGAAGCTTTCTTT | CASKQGAMNTEAFF
TRBD1 | TRBJ1-4 | NA | TRBV5-4 | 16 | TGTGCCAGCAGCCCTGGACAGGGGCGGGACCTCGAAAAACTGTTTTTT | CASSPGQGRDLEKLFF
NA | TRBJ1-1 | NA | TRBV27 | 14 | TGTGCCAGCAGTCCCCGACTTCTTGGGGCTGAAGCTTTCTTT | CASSPRLLGAEAFF
TRBD1 | TRBJ1-5 | NA | TRBV7-2 | 14 | TGTGCCAGCAGCTCGACAGGGATGAATCAGCCCCAGCATTTT | CASSSTGMNQPQHF
NA | TRBJ2-3 | NA | TRBV9 | 11 | TGTGCCAGCAGCCCTGGAGATACGCAGTATTTT | CASSPGDTQYF
NA | TRBJ2-1 | NA | TRBV6-1 | 16 | TGTGCCAGCAGTGAAGCAAAGGGCTTGAGAGAGTATGAGCAGTTCTTC | CASSEAKGLREYEQFF
NA | TRBJ2-7 | NA | TRBV15 | 15 | TGTGCCACCAGCAGCGTCGGGCCTCCGGAGGGCGAGCAGTACTTC | CATSSVGPPEGEQYF
NA | TRBJ2-7 | NA | TRBV4-1 | 14 | TGCGCCAGCAGCCAAGGTTCCGCCACCTACGAGCAGTACTTC | CASSQGSATYEQYF
TRBD1 | TRBJ1-1 | NA | TRBV29-1 | 19 | TGCAGCGTTGAATTCCGCGAGGGGGTCGGGACAGGGAAGAACACTGAAGCTTTCTTT | CSVEFREGVGTGKNTEAFF
TRBD1 | TRBJ1-2 | NA | TRBV5-6 | 14 | TGTGCCAGCAGCTCCGGGACAGACTATTATGGCTACACCTTC | CASSSGTDYYGYTF
NA | TRBJ2-3 | NA | TRBV10-3 | 16 | TGTGCCATCAGTGAGTCCGGGGTAGTCGTCACAGATACGCAGTATTTT | CAISESGVVVTDTQYF
TRBD2 | TRBJ2-7 | NA | TRBV7-8 | 16 | TGTGCCAGCAGCTTAGCCCTAGCGGGAGGGCTCTACGAGCAGTACTTC | CASSLALAGGLYEQYF
TRBD1 | TRBJ2-7 | NA | TRBV7-2 | 17 | TGTGCCAGCAGCTTTCTCGCTTCGGACAGGAGGTCGTACGAGCAGTACTTC | CASSFLASDRRSYEQYF
NA | TRBJ1-2 | NA | TRBV5-1 | 14 | TGCGCCAGCAGCTTGCACCCTGGGGACTATGGCTACACCTTC | CASSLHPGDYGYTF
TRBD2 | TRBJ2-1 | NA | TRBV4-1 | 16 | TGCGCCAGCAGCCACAGAGCGGGAAGCTCCTACAATGAGCAGTTCTTC | CASSHRAGSSYNEQFF
NA | TRBJ2-7 | NA | TRBV27 | 15 | TGTGCCAGCAGTCCGGACCCCCGAAGGGCCTACGAGCAGTACTTC | CASSPDPRRAYEQYF
TRBD1 | TRBJ2-4 | NA | TRBV7-3 | 16 | TGTGCCAGCAGCTTGGGGACAGTAGGGGCCAAAAACATTCAGTACTTC | CASSLGTVGAKNIQYF
TRBD1 | TRBJ1-2 | NA | TRBV5-1 | 15 | TGCGCCAGCAGCGAGGGACAGGGATCTAACTATGGCTACACCTTC | CASSEGQGSNYGYTF
TRBD1 | TRBJ1-2 | NA | TRBV5-8 | 15 | TGTGCCAGCAGCTTGGGGGGGACAGGGGCAAACGGCTACACCTTC | CASSLGGTGANGYTF
NA | TRBJ2-5 | NA | TRBV6-1 | 14 | TGTGCCAGCCCCTCATGGAAAGGGGACGAGACCCAGTACTTC | CASPSWKGDETQYF
TRBD1 | TRBJ2-3 | NA | TRBV27 | 15 | TGTGCCAGCAGTACAACGGACAGGGCTGCAGATACGCAGTATTTT | CASSTTDRAADTQYF
TRBD1 | TRBJ1-1 | NA | TRBV27 | 15 | TGTGCCAGCAGATATCCCGGACAGGGGAACACTGAAGCTTTCTTT | CASRYPGQGNTEAFF